The clone carrying this TCR beta chain was seen repeatedly, ten times or more. Extracted total RNA amounted to at least 5.5 micrograms for each sample. These data come from a study of blood T cells in healthy people across ages. V was pared by 5 bases and J by 0 bases, with 7 bases of the junction left unmatched. This CDR3 comprises 17 residues. Through a sample-barcoded 5' primer and a J-beta primer mix, a second PCR was run for roughly 6 to 12 cycles. Individual samples furnished no less than 2.5 million CDR3-containing paired-end reads apiece. TCRdb re-called the 5' RACE reads with MiXCR, one entry per CDR3 protein. This table has about 620,000 distinct CDR3 sequences, 40% to 65% appearing once.

The specimen sequenced was blood. V is TRBV12-3 or TRBV12-4 and J is TRBJ2-4; TRBD1 aligns across 10 bases. The sequence was collected from a woman of 80 years or more in good health. CDR3 sequence: CASSTDRGDGAKNIQYF. In nucleotides, the CDR3 is TGTGCCAGCAGTACGGACAGGGGGGACGGAGCCAAAAACATTCAGTACTTC.